The present entry profiles one T cell receptor beta chain with its context. In the original workflow: The authors estimated nucleated cell counts from reference gene primer amplification. TCRdb keeps only in-frame clones here, not all; method: immunoSEQ multiplex PCR. From that table come the V and J calls and clone size; the DNA was used to work out D and trimming. The table has fewer than 300,000 clones, under 90% seen once. This sample is drawn from a study of blood T cell repertoires in COVID-19. The wider study: Acute and convalescent COVID-19 specimens originated in the United States, Italy and Spain. PBMCs, B-cell-depleted T cells, or T cells provided the cDNA or gDNA that made up the material.

CDR1 and CDR2 (germline): MNHEY, SVGAGI. The CDR3 totals 14 residues. The V end was cut by 6 bases, the J end by 4 bases, with 15 bases between. V gene TRBV6-5 combines with J gene TRBJ1-2; tentatively, D is TRBD1 (6 bases). This TCR was sampled from a young woman with acute or convalescent COVID-19. What was sequenced was peripheral blood. The chain's CDR3 is CASSQRDTRYGYTF. As DNA, the CDR3 is TGTGCCAGCAGCCAAAGGGACACTCGCTATGGCTACACCTTC.